This T cell receptor beta chain is drawn from a study of shared clonotypes between healthy human individuals (dated by TCRdb to the early 2020s). The study in broad terms: A couple of women and a few men aged 18 to 49 years were included in the cohort. For each donor, CD4 naive and CD4 memory were each run on three plates, CD8 naive on two plates, and CD8 memory on one plate. To estimate repertoire size and how much clonotype sharing occurs between individuals, the study deeply sequenced the blood TCR repertoires of about 5 healthy adults. Different laboratories and diverse techniques were used to prepare libraries and sequence TCR repertoires, to increase sequencing depth and limit assay-specific biases. Between about 0.9 and 8.9 billion PBMCs per donor were obtained by leukapheresis.

This clone was picked up one time. It lacks a known antigen. No base quality information exists; no much larger clone differs at one position. Here is what the overall study found, with its caveats: Pairwise subsampling led to the expectation that sequencing depth would affect the degree of clonotype sharing among donors. The small number of donors limited the genetic and exposure-history diversity represented. Compared with non-shared clonotypes, clonotypes shared by all four sorted-subset donors had higher generation probabilities. Larger estimated clonotype richness was generally found for naive subsets than for memory subsets. Incomplete sequencing was indicated by rarefaction of sorted-subset datasets, despite the large sequencing depth. Sampling was limited to blood, and TCR repertoires in tissue likely differ from TCR repertoires in blood. When several donors were compared, the shared fraction of clonotypes was roughly 5% for naive CD4, 3.5% to 4% for naive CD8, 2% to 2.5% for memory CD4, and 0.4% for memory CD8.

V is cut back by 3 bases and J by 4 bases, with 6 bases in the junction unmatched. The CDR3 measures 15 amino acids from cysteine to phenylalanine. This entry keeps only the CDR3 DNA: 45 bases, framed from base 1. The germline V gene specifies LGHNA as CDR1 and YNFKEQ as CDR2. TCR CDR3 regions were amplified from genomic DNA by multiplex PCR using the deep immunoSEQ assay. For each cell subset, the extracted genomic DNA was distributed evenly across all wells of several immunoSEQ 96-well plates, and each plate served as one replicate. For sorted subsets, each replicate PCR was loaded with roughly 190 ng genomic DNA, equivalent to some 27,000 T cell genomes. The purified libraries were quantified using a Qubit 3.0 fluorometer, sized with a Bioanalyzer 2100, and then quantified again using the KAPA Library Quantification kit. Every immunoSEQ 96-well plate was sequenced on a dedicated single-read 150-cycle Illumina NextSeq 550 flow cell. The paper's processing steps were these. Because the immunoSEQ output included only junctional sequences and no quality scores, the filtering could not be the same as the filtering used for full-length reads. To assign V/J genes and CDR3, sequences were annotated against IMGT germline references using PyIR, a Python wrapper for IgBLAST v1.9. Reads with weak V/J assignments (E-value above 1e-6), missing CDR3, stop codons, out-of-frame junctions, or ambiguous translated residues were removed. A V3J clonotype was defined by an identical inferred V gene, J gene, and CDR3 amino acid sequence. The percentage overlap between two repertoires was calculated by dividing the number of shared unique clonotypes by the size of the smaller repertoire. RTK rarefaction, the Chao1 estimator, and Recon v2.1 estimates of unobserved clonotypes were used to assess repertoire richness. For all TCRbeta clonotypes obtained by the gDNA method from four donors, generation probabilities were computed with OLGA. Entries here come from immuneACCESS through TCRdb and include only in-frame sequences with V and J called. Some clones fail to appear in such tables; in the studies checked, an unresolved V gene covers under half of the shortfall, and the cause of the remainder is unknown. V, J and clone size are those of that table, while D and trimming were read from the DNA. The sample profile shows 2 million to 2.5 million clones; roughly 91% of them were found once. The top ten constitute 1.7% of the sample.

CD8 naive samples were obtained by positive selection for CCR7 among CD45RO-negative cells, yielding a CD45RA+CCR7+ population from which TemRA cells were excluded. Donors were healthy HIV-negative adults with no recently reported acute infections or vaccinations. All donors were Caucasian adults living in Nashville, Tennessee, USA. Blood was obtained by leukapheresis, after which PBMCs were separated by Ficoll-Histopaque density gradient centrifugation and cryopreserved in liquid nitrogen vapor phase. Analytical flow cytometry was used to check the purity and quantity of every magnetically sorted T cell population. Each sorted fraction had its genomic DNA isolated and then quantified by UV absorbance on a Nanodrop 2000c.

The V gene is TRBV4-2 and the J gene is TRBJ1-2; 9 central nucleotides agree with TRBD1. This clonotype originated in a man aged 18 to 29 in good health. Some clones in this sample may be carry-over from other donors' samples. What was sequenced was naive CD8+ T cells from PBMCs. The cell subset or site label, as the study defines it: CD45RA+CCR7+. The DNA reads TGTGCCAGCAGCCATAACAGGGGGCCGATCTATGGCTACACCTTC. It translates to CASSHNRGPIYGYTF.